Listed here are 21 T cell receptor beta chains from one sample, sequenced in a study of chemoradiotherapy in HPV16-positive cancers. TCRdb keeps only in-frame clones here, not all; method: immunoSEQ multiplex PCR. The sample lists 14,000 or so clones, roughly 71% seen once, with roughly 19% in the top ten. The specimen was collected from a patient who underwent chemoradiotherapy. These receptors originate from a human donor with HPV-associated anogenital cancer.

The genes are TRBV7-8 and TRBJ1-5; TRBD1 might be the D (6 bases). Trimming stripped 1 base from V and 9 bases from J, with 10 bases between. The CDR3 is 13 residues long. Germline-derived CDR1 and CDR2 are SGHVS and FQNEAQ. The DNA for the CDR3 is TGTGCCAGCAGCTTAGAACAGGGTCGGCCCCAGCATTTT. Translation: CASSLEQGRPQHF.

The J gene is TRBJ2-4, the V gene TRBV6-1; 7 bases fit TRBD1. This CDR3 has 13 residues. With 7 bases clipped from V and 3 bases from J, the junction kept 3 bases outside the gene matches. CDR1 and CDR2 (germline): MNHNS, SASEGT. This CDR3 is CASTGTDKNIQYF. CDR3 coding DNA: TGTGCCAGCACCGGGACAGACAAAAACATTCAGTACTTC.

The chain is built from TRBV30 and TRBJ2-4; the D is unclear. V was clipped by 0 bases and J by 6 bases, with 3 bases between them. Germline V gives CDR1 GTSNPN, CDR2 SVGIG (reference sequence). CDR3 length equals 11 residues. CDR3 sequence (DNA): TGTGCCTGGAGTGTCCTAAACATTCAGTACTTC. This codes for CAWSVLNIQYF.

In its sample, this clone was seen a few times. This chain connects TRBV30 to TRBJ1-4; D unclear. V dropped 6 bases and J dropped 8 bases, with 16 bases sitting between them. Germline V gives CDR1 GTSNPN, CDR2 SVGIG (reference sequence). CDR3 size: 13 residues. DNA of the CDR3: TGTGCCTGTACCACAGTAGGGTCAGAAAAACTGTTTTTT. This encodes CACTTVGSEKLFF.

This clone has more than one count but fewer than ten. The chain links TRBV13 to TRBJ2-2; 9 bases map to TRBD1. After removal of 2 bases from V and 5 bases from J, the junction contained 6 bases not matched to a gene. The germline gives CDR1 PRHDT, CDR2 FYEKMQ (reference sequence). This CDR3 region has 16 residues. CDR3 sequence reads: CASSLSRQGETGELFF. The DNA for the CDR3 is TGTGCCAGCAGCTTATCCCGACAGGGGGAAACCGGGGAGCTGTTTTTT.

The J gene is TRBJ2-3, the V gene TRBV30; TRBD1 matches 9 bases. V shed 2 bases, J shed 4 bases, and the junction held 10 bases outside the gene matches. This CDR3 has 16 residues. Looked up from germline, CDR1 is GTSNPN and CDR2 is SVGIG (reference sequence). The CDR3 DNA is TGTGCCTGGAGTCGTTCCGGGACAGGGTGGGCAGATACGCAGTATTTT. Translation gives CAWSRSGTGWADTQYF.

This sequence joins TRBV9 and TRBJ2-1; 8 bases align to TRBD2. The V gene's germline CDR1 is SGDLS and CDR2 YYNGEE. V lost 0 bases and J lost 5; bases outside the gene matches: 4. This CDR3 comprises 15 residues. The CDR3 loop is CASSVELAVNNEQFF. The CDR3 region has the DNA TGTGCCAGCAGCGTAGAACTAGCGGTTAACAATGAGCAGTTCTTC. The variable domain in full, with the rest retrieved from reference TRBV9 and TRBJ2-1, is DSGVTQTPKHLITATGQRVTLRCSPRSGDLSVYWYQQSLDQGLQFLIQYYNGEERAKGNILERFSAQQFPDLHSELNLSSLELGDSALYFCASSVELAVNNEQFFGPGTRLTVL.

CDR3 sequence reads: CAWSTGGTGELFF. DNA of the CDR3: TGTGCCTGGAGTACGGGAGGTACCGGGGAGCTGTTTTTT. The chain joins TRBV30 to TRBJ2-2, with TRBD2 matching over 7 bases. The CDR3 is 13 amino acids. J gave up 5 bases and V 2 bases, and 2 bases lay outside the gene matches. Per germline, CDR1 GTSNPN and CDR2 SVGIG (reference sequence).

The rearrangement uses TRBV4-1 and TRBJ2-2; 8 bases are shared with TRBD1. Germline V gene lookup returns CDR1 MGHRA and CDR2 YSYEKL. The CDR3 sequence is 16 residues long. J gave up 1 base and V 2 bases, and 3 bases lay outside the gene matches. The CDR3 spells CASSQTGTGNTGELFF. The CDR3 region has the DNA TGCGCCAGCAGCCAAACCGGGACAGGGAACACCGGGGAGCTGTTTTTT.

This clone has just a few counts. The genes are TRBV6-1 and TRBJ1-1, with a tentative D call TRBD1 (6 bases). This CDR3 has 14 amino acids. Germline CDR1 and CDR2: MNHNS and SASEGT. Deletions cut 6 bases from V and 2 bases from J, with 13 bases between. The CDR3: CASRTGTLNTEAFF. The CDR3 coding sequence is TGTGCCAGCAGAACCGGGACACTAAACACTGAAGCTTTCTTT.

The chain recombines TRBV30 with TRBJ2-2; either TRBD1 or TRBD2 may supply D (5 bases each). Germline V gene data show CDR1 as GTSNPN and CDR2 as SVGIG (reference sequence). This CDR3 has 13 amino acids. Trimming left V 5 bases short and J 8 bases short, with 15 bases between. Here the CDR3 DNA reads TGTGCCTGGGGCCGAGGGGCTTTTGGGGAGCTGTTTTTT. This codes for CAWGRGAFGELFF.

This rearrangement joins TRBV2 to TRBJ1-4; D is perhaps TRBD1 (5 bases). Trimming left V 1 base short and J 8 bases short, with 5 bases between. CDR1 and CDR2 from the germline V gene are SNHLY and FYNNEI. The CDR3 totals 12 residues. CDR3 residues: CASSEGDEKLFF. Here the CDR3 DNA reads TGTGCCAGCAGTGAAGGGGACGAAAAACTGTTTTTT.

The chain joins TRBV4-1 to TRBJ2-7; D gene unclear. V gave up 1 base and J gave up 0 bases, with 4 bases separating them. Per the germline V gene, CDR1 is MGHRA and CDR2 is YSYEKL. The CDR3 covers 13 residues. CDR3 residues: CASSQGPSYEQYF. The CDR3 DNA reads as TGCGCCAGCAGCCAAGGTCCCTCCTACGAGCAGTACTTC.

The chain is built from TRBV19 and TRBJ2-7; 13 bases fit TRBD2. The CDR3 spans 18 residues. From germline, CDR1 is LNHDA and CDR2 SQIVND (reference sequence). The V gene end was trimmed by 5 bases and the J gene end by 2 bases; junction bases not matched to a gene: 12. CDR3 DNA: TGTGCCAGTAGTCTCTCCTCGTCCGGGACTAGCGGGACCTACGAGCAGTACTTC. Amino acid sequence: CASSLSSSGTSGTYEQYF.

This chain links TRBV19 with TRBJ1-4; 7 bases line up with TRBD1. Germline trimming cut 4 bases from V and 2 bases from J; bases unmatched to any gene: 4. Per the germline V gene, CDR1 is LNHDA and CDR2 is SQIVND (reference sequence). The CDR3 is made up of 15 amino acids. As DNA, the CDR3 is TGTGCCAGTAGTAGACAGGGTGGTACTAATGAAAAACTGTTTTTT. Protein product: CASSRQGGTNEKLFF.

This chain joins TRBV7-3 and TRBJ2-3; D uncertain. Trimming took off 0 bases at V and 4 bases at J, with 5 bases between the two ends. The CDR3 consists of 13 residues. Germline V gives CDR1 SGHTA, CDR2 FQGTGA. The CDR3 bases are TGTGCCAGCAGCTTAACTGGCCCAGATACGCAGTATTTT. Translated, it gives CASSLTGPDTQYF. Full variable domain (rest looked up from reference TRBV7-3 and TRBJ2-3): GAGVSQTPSNKVTEKGKYVELRCDPISGHTALYWYRQSLGQGPEFLIYFQGTGAADDSGLPNDRFFAVRPEGSVSTLKIQRTERGDSAVYLCASSLTGPDTQYFGPGTRLTVL.

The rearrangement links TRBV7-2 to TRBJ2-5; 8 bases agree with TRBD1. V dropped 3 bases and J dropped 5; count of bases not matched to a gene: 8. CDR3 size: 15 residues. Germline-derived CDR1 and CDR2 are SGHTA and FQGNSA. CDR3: CASSLDRATWETQYF. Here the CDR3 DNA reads TGTGCCAGCAGCTTGGACAGGGCGACGTGGGAGACCCAGTACTTC.

The CDR3 DNA reads as TGTGCCAGCAGCTTAGCGGGCCACGACAATGAGCAGTTCTTC. This codes for CASSLAGHDNEQFF. This chain links TRBV7-9 with TRBJ2-1, with D unresolved. The CDR3 has 14 residues. The V end lost 0 bases, the J end lost 5 bases, and 8 bases lay between the germline ends. Per the germline V gene, CDR1 is SEHNR and CDR2 is FQNEAQ (reference sequence).

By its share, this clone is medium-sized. The CDR3 DNA sequence: TGTGCCAGCAGCTTAGCCGTGGGCTTATACGAGCAGTACTTC. Translating it yields CASSLAVGLYEQYF. This sequence joins TRBV11-2 and TRBJ2-7; no firm D call. The germline V gene encodes CDR1 SGHAT and CDR2 FQNNGV. The CDR3 is 14 amino acids. V was shortened by 1 base and J by 4 bases, with 11 bases between the two germline ends. Full variable domain (outside the CDR3, taken from reference TRBV11-2 and TRBJ2-7): EAGVAQSPRYKIIEKRQSVAFWCNPISGHATLYWYQQILGQGPKLLIQFQNNGVVDDSQLPKDRFSAERLKGVDSTLKIQPAKLEDSAVYLCASSLAVGLYEQYFGPGTRLTVT.

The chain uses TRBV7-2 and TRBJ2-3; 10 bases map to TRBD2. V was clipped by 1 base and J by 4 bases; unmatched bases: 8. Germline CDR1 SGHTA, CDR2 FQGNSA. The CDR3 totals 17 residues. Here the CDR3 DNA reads TGTGCCAGCAGCTTAGGGTTCGGAGCGGGGGGGCCAGATACGCAGTATTTT. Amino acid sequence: CASSLGFGAGGPDTQYF.

CDR3: CAISAGTLSYGYTF. In DNA, the CDR3 is TGTGCCATCAGCGCAGGGACCCTTAGCTATGGCTACACCTTC. The chain is built from TRBV10-3 and TRBJ1-2; possible D gene TRBD1, 5 bases. V was pared by 6 bases and J by 4 bases, with 15 bases between. In germline, CDR1 is ENHRY, CDR2 SYGVKD. This CDR3 comprises 14 residues.